This entry lists 14 T cell receptor beta chains sequenced from one sample in a study of cytomegalovirus exposure and HLA in healthy donors. This PCR relied on a set of 60 Vbeta primers and 13 Jbeta primers. Clones were sequenced by immunoSEQ multiplex PCR, and TCRdb holds only the in-frame ones, with some missing. The sample has about 180,000 clones, 84% seen once; the top ten hold approximately 1.2%. Source material: PBMCs. The receptors were gathered from a girl aged 2-10 years in good health and CMV-seropositive.

The table lists this clone with a count of one. The chain carries TRBV6-6 and TRBJ2-3, with 9 bases identical to TRBD2. V dropped 6 bases and J dropped 1; count of bases not matched to a gene: 8. Germline CDR1 reads MNHNY; CDR2 reads SVGAGI (reference sequence). This CDR3 is 16 amino acids long. Written as DNA, the CDR3 is TGTGCCAGCAGCAGAACTCCTAGCGGGGGCACAGATACGCAGTATTTT. Protein: CASSRTPSGGTDTQYF.

The chain carries TRBV28 and TRBJ2-7, with 11 nucleotides matching TRBD2. This CDR3 is 18 amino acids long. The V gene's germline CDR1 is MDHEN and CDR2 SYDVKM. V lost 4 bases to trimming and J lost 7 bases; unmatched junction nucleotides: 18. CDR3 loop: CASSSPYIAGGQSREQYF. In DNA form, the CDR3 reads TGTGCCAGCAGTTCCCCATACATAGCGGGAGGGCAATCCCGGGAGCAGTACTTC.

This chain joins TRBV4-2 and TRBJ2-3, with a tentative D call TRBD1 (6 bases). This CDR3 is 16 amino acids long. V lost 0 bases and J lost 1, with 11 bases in between. Germline loops: CDR1 LGHNA, CDR2 YNFKEQ. The CDR3 DNA is TGTGCCAGCAGCCAAGAGGCACCAGGGGGCACAGATACGCAGTATTTT. It codes for CASSQEAPGGTDTQYF.

J is TRBJ2-2 and V is TRBV11-3, with 7 bases identical to TRBD1. Germline V lookup: CDR1 SGHNT, CDR2 YENEEA. Trimming cost V 3 bases and J 1 base; bases outside gene matches: 8. CDR3 length: 17 residues. The CDR3 DNA follows: TGTGCCAGCAGCTTTTTTAGGGACAGCTTGAACACCGGGGAGCTGTTTTTT. It translates to CASSFFRDSLNTGELFF.

The table lists this clone with a count of one. The chain couples TRBV30 to TRBJ1-2; unclear D gene. Germline CDR1 and CDR2: GTSNPN and SVGIG (reference sequence). Between the trimmed V and J ends, which lost 3 bases and 8 bases, there was a span of 22 bases. This CDR3 spans 15 amino acids. CDR3 region: CAWRLPRVAPGGYTF. In DNA form, the CDR3 reads TGTGCCTGGAGGTTACCCCGGGTTGCCCCGGGGGGCTACACCTTC.

The chain carries TRBV27 and TRBJ1-1, with 11 nucleotides matching TRBD1. CDR1 MNHEY and CDR2 SMNVEV come from the germline V gene (reference sequence). J gave up 1 base and V 5 bases, and 9 bases lay outside the gene matches. The length of the CDR3 is 17 residues. CDR3 bases: TGTGCCAGCAGTCCAGGGACAGGGGGTGGCCGGAACACTGAAGCTTTCTTT. Translating gives CASSPGTGGGRNTEAFF.

The genes are TRBV9 and TRBJ1-1; TRBD1 is a possible D gene (5 bases). V lost 4 bases and J 1 base, leaving 8 bases between the germline ends. Germline CDR1 is SGDLS and CDR2 is YYNGEE. The CDR3 runs 13 residues. The CDR3 DNA sequence: TGTGCCAGCAGCAGAGACAGGAACACTGAAGCTTTCTTT. It encodes CASSRDRNTEAFF.

The chain couples TRBV28 to TRBJ1-2, with 8 bases lining up with TRBD1. Trimming at V came to 3 bases and at J to 6 bases, leaving 15 bases not matched to a gene. The CDR3 contains 17 residues. The V gene's germline CDR1 is MDHEN and CDR2 SYDVKM. The CDR3 DNA follows: TGTGCCAGCAGTTTGACTGTATTGGTGACAGGGGTTAATGGCTACACCTTC. Its translation: CASSLTVLVTGVNGYTF.

V is TRBV4-1 and J is TRBJ1-1, with 7 bases fitting TRBD1. Per the germline V gene, CDR1 is MGHRA and CDR2 is YSYEKL. This CDR3 has 16 amino acids. The V gene end was trimmed by 1 base and the J gene end by 0 bases; junction bases not matched to a gene: 5. The CDR3 DNA is TGCGCCAGCAGCCAAGGGCGGGGACAGTTGAACACTGAAGCTTTCTTT. Its translation is CASSQGRGQLNTEAFF.

CDR3 amino acids: CASSENRDRASPLHF. The DNA of the CDR3 is TGCGCCAGCAGTGAGAACAGGGACAGGGCTTCACCCCTCCACTTT. The chain has TRBV10-2 and TRBJ1-6, with 9 bases that match TRBD1. Germline V lookup: CDR1 WSHSY, CDR2 SAAADI. The junction had 5 bases not matched to a gene; V was cut back by 2 bases and J by 9 bases. The CDR3 covers 15 residues.

This clone has only a few counts. The V gene is TRBV2, the J gene TRBJ1-1; D perhaps matches TRBD1 (6 bases). The CDR3 totals 11 residues. Germline CDR1 and CDR2: SNHLY and FYNNEI. Trimming took 7 bases from V and 6 from J, leaving 9 bases between them. The CDR3 bases are TGTGCCAGCATCGAGGGGGCTGAAGCTTTCTTT. Translated, it gives CASIEGAEAFF.

CDR3 region: CASSRDTVPGAFF. As DNA, the CDR3 is TGTGCCAGCAGCCGGGACACCGTCCCCGGCGCTTTCTTT. V usage is TRBV5-5 and J usage is TRBJ1-1, with D maybe TRBD1 (6 bases). This CDR3 has 13 residues. Germline V gene lookup returns CDR1 SGHKS and CDR2 YYEKEE (reference sequence). Trimming removed 4 bases at V and 11 bases at J, with 18 bases between.

J is TRBJ2-7 and V is TRBV7-9; TRBD2 aligns across 8 bases. Looked up from germline, CDR1 is SEHNR and CDR2 is FQNEAQ (reference sequence). Losses at the gene ends were 5 bases for V and 4 bases for J; bases not matched to a gene: 10. This CDR3 region has 15 residues. CDR3 DNA sequence: TGTGCCAGCAGCGCGAGCGGGGGCCGGAGTTACGAGCAGTACTTC. As protein: CASSASGGRSYEQYF. The full variable domain, with the rest looked up from reference TRBV7-9 and TRBJ2-7, is DTGVSQNPRHKITKRGQNVTFRCDPISEHNRLYWYRQTLGQGPEFLTYFQNEAQLEKSRLLSDRFSAERPKGSFSTLEIQRTEQGDSAMYLCASSASGGRSYEQYFGPGTRLTVT.

This clone was seen more than once but under ten times. Other DNA sequences in this sample translate to the same CDR3. The chain recombines TRBV10-3 with TRBJ1-1; TRBD1 matches at 10 bases. Trimming at V came to 4 bases and at J to 4 bases, leaving 0 bases not matched to a gene. CDR3 size: 13 residues. Germline CDR1 ENHRY, CDR2 SYGVKD. CDR3 nucleotides: TGTGCCATCAGTGGGACAGGGGGCACTGAAGCTTTCTTT. Its translation: CAISGTGGTEAFF.